The 23 T cell receptor beta chains in this list originate from one sample, sequenced in a study of blood T cell repertoires in COVID-19. Only in-frame clones appear in the TCRdb table, and some are missing; sequencing was by immunoSEQ multiplex PCR. This sample yields about 400,000 clones, of which roughly 91% are seen a single time; 1.5% to 2% belongs to the top ten. Sequences were obtained from PBMCs or T cells enriched from blood (not recorded which). The receptors were sampled from a woman in her thirties who had recovered from COVID-19.

This clone was found once. This chain uses TRBV28 with TRBJ1-1; D not certain. Trimming shortened V by 6 bases and J by 1 base, and 6 bases separated the two germline ends. The CDR3 runs 12 residues. The germline V gene has CDR1 MDHEN and CDR2 SYDVKM. CDR3 nucleotides: TGTGCCAGCAGAGACACGAACACTGAAGCTTTCTTT. Amino acid sequence: CASRDTNTEAFF.

This rearrangement joins TRBV6-6 to TRBJ2-7; D is unclear. Germline lookup yields CDR1 MNHNY and CDR2 SVGAGI (reference sequence). The V end lost 0 bases, the J end lost 5 bases, and 8 bases lay between the germline ends. This CDR3 comprises 13 residues. For the CDR3, the DNA is TGTGCCAGCAGTTACTCGTGGCCAAACGAGCAGTACTTC. Protein sequence: CASSYSWPNEQYF.

The sample holds one count of this clone. This sequence joins TRBV7-9 and TRBJ1-1; D is possibly TRBD1 (5 bases). This CDR3 region has 13 residues. Germline V gene data show CDR1 as SEHNR and CDR2 as FQNEAQ (reference sequence). Between the trimmed V and J ends, which lost 1 base and 7 bases, there was a span of 10 bases. In DNA, the CDR3 is TGTGCCAGCAGCTTAGAAAGACAGAGTGAAGCTTTCTTT. As protein: CASSLERQSEAFF.

The chain couples TRBV5-1 to TRBJ1-1; 10 nucleotides align to TRBD1. CDR3 length equals 14 residues. V was pared by 4 bases and J by 11 bases, with 11 bases of the junction left unmatched. Germline CDR1 SGHRS, CDR2 YFSETQ. The chain's CDR3 is CASSLGQGGIGAFF. The DNA of the CDR3 is TGCGCCAGCAGCCTAGGACAGGGGGGAATCGGGGCTTTCTTT.

The chain recombines TRBV3-1 (or the pseudogene TRBV3-2) with TRBJ1-5; TRBD1 is a possible D gene (5 bases). Trimming took 8 bases from V and 6 from J, leaving 20 bases between them. CDR1 is LGHDT, CDR2 YNNKEL, per germline (reference sequence). The CDR3 contains 15 residues. The CDR3 DNA sequence: TGTGCCAGCGGCTGGTCAGGGAGGGGAGTTCAGCCCCAGCATTTT. Translated, it gives CASGWSGRGVQPQHF.

The chain carries TRBV2 and TRBJ2-7; tentatively, D is TRBD1 (6 bases). Per the germline V gene, CDR1 is SNHLY and CDR2 is FYNNEI. This CDR3 has 13 residues. V lost 6 bases to trimming and J lost 3 bases, with 12 bases between them. The DNA for the CDR3 is TGTGCCAGCAGCCTAACAGGGAACTACGAGCAGTACTTC. It translates to CASSLTGNYEQYF.

This clone was recorded only once. The chain recombines TRBV7-8 with TRBJ2-1; TRBD2 matches 11 bases. The CDR3 runs to 15 residues. Trimming took 5 bases from V and 4 from J; bases not matched to a gene: 4. The germline V gene has CDR1 SGHVS and CDR2 FQNEAQ. The CDR3 DNA follows: TGTGCCAGCAGCACCGGGACTAGCGGTTACAATGAGCAGTTCTTC. Its protein is CASSTGTSGYNEQFF.

This rearrangement joins TRBV19 to TRBJ2-7; weak D call: TRBD2 (6 bases). There are 17 residues in the CDR3. The germline CDR1 and CDR2 sequences are LNHDA and SQIVND (reference sequence). Between the trimmed V and J ends, which lost 9 bases and 5 bases, there was a span of 29 bases. CDR3 bases: TGTGCCAGCTCAGGCCGGGACGTAAGATTGGGAGGCCACGAGCAGTACTTC. It specifies CASSGRDVRLGGHEQYF. The variable domain in full, with the rest retrieved from reference TRBV19 and TRBJ2-7, is DGGITQSPKYLFRKEGQNVTLSCEQNLNHDAMYWYRQDPGQGLRLIYYSQIVNDFQKGDIAEGYSVSREKKESFPLTVTSAQKNPTAFYLCASSGRDVRLGGHEQYFGPGTRLTVT.

The rearrangement links TRBV12-3 or TRBV12-4 to TRBJ2-3; perhaps TRBD1 as D (5 bases). The CDR3 loop spans 12 amino acids. Between the trimmed V and J ends, which lost 6 bases and 4 bases, there was a span of 8 bases. Here the CDR3 DNA reads TGTGCCAGCAGCTCCAGGGCAGATACGCAGTATTTT. It translates to CASSSRADTQYF.

The V call is TRBV19, the J call TRBJ2-1; D call uncertain. CDR3 length: 13 residues. CDR1 is LNHDA and CDR2 is SQIVND in the germline V gene (reference sequence). The V gene lost 5 bases and the J gene lost 4 bases, with 9 bases spanning the gap. Here the CDR3 reads CASSAAIYNEQFF. CDR3 DNA sequence: TGTGCCAGTAGTGCCGCGATATACAATGAGCAGTTCTTC.

The chain employs TRBV30 and TRBJ1-1; 7 bases match TRBD1. Trimming removed 4 bases from V and 6 bases from J; junction bases left unmatched: 11. This CDR3 has 14 residues. CDR1 and CDR2 from the germline V gene are GTSNPN and SVGIG (reference sequence). The CDR3 DNA reads as TGTGCCTGGACAGGGGGAGACTCTCGGGCTGAAGCTTTCTTT. This encodes CAWTGGDSRAEAFF.

The chain is built from TRBV6-5 and TRBJ2-7; a possible D gene is TRBD1 (6 bases). The V gene's germline CDR1 is MNHEY and CDR2 SVGAGI. V dropped 5 bases and J dropped 2 bases, with 13 bases sitting between them. This CDR3 is 14 amino acids long. The CDR3 protein is CASSNPGQAYEQYF. The CDR3 DNA reads as TGTGCCAGCAGTAACCCGGGACAAGCCTACGAGCAGTACTTC.

This clone was observed a single time. V and J are TRBV5-6 and TRBJ1-5; 7 nucleotides align to TRBD1. Unmatched junction bases numbered 3, after V lost 1 base and J lost 5 bases. The CDR3 is 14 residues long. Germline CDR1 is SGHDT and CDR2 is YYEEEE. The DNA for the CDR3 is TGTGCCAGCAGCTTGTTCGACAGGGATCAGCCCCAGCATTTT. It yields the protein CASSLFDRDQPQHF.

This chain uses TRBV30 with TRBJ2-2; D ambiguous. Per germline, CDR1 GTSNPN and CDR2 SVGIG (reference sequence). Trimming left V 2 bases short and J 8 bases short, with 6 bases between. This CDR3 is 11 amino acids long. CDR3 in amino acids: CAWSPLGELFF. DNA of the CDR3: TGTGCCTGGAGTCCCCTAGGGGAGCTGTTTTTT. The whole variable domain, remainder taken from reference TRBV30 and TRBJ2-2, is SQTIHQWPATLVQPVGSPLSLECTVEGTSNPNLYWYRQAAGRGLQLLFYSVGIGQISSEVPQNLSASRPQDRQFILSSKKLLLSDSGFYLCAWSPLGELFFGEGSRLTVL.

The genes are TRBV20-1 and TRBJ2-1, with 9 positions matching TRBD1. Losses at the gene ends were 3 bases for V and 2 bases for J; bases not matched to a gene: 2. The CDR3 sequence is 14 residues long. Germline V gene sequence: CDR1 DFQATT, CDR2 SNEGSKA (reference sequence). DNA of the CDR3: TGCAGTGCTAGTAGACAGGGGGCCTACAATGAGCAGTTCTTC. The encoded protein is CSASRQGAYNEQFF.

The V gene is TRBV5-1, the J gene TRBJ1-6; the D gene is possibly TRBD1 (5 bases). The CDR3 sequence is 14 residues long. Germline CDR1 reads SGHRS; CDR2 reads YFSETQ. Trimming took off 0 bases at V and 6 bases at J, with 7 bases between the two ends. This CDR3 reads CASSLDGGNSPLHF. In DNA, the CDR3 is TGCGCCAGCAGCTTGGACGGGGGTAATTCACCCCTCCACTTT.

This chain links TRBV15 with TRBJ2-7, with D possibly TRBD1 on 6 matching bases. From germline, CDR1 is LNHNV and CDR2 YYDKDF (reference sequence). The CDR3 consists of 14 residues. V lost 4 bases, J lost 0 bases, and 10 bases lay in between. For the CDR3, the DNA is TGTGCCACCAGCACCCTGGACAGCTCCTACGAGCAGTACTTC. Translating gives CATSTLDSSYEQYF.

The rearrangement links TRBV11-1 to TRBJ1-1, with 8 bases matching TRBD1. Germline CDR1 and CDR2: SGHAT and FQDESV (reference sequence). This CDR3 contains 13 residues. With 6 bases clipped from V and 7 bases from J, the junction kept 7 bases outside the gene matches. CDR3 nucleotide sequence: TGTGCCAGCAGATCAGACAGGGGAGTTGAAGCTTTCTTT. As protein: CASRSDRGVEAFF.

The chain joins TRBV30 to TRBJ1-2; TRBD1 matches 9 bases. CDR1 and CDR2 (germline): GTSNPN, SVGIG (reference sequence). This CDR3 is built from 12 residues. With V trimmed by 4 bases and J by 7 bases, 4 bases remained unmatched. The CDR3 DNA reads TGTGCCTGGACCGGGGACAGGGTTGGCTACACCTTC. It yields the protein CAWTGDRVGYTF.

The chain recombines TRBV4-2 with TRBJ2-3; the match to TRBD2 covers 9 bases. Unmatched junction bases numbered 7, after V lost 1 base and J lost 5 bases. The length of the CDR3 is 16 residues. CDR1 is LGHNA, CDR2 YNFKEQ, per germline. In nucleotides, the CDR3 is TGTGCCAGCAGCCAAGGCAATGCGGGGGGGTTAGATACGCAGTATTTT. Translated: CASSQGNAGGLDTQYF.

V and J are TRBV2 and TRBJ2-7; D perhaps matches TRBD2 (5 bases). Trimming took off 8 bases at V and 4 bases at J, with 12 bases between the two ends. Per the germline V gene, CDR1 is SNHLY and CDR2 is FYNNEI. The CDR3 runs to 12 residues. The CDR3 loop is CASLPRRYEQYF. The CDR3 DNA reads TGTGCCAGCCTGCCGAGGAGGTACGAGCAGTACTTC.

The rearrangement uses TRBV19 and TRBJ1-3; D call uncertain. Looked up from germline, CDR1 is LNHDA and CDR2 is SQIVND (reference sequence). Deletions cut 6 bases from V and 0 bases from J, with 6 bases between. The CDR3 is 13 amino acids. CDR3 sequence (DNA): TGTGCCAGTAGCTTCTCCTCTGGAAACACCATATATTTT. Protein product: CASSFSSGNTIYF.

V usage is TRBV5-1 and J usage is TRBJ2-1, with 10 bases identical to TRBD2. V lost 0 bases to trimming and J lost 10 bases; unmatched junction nucleotides: 28. Germline V gene lookup returns CDR1 SGHRS and CDR2 YFSETQ. CDR3 length equals 22 residues. The CDR3 loop is CASSLETSLGTSVRRSSGEQFF. CDR3 DNA sequence: TGCGCCAGCAGCTTGGAGACCTCTCTCGGGACTAGCGTGAGACGGAGTTCGGGGGAGCAGTTCTTC.